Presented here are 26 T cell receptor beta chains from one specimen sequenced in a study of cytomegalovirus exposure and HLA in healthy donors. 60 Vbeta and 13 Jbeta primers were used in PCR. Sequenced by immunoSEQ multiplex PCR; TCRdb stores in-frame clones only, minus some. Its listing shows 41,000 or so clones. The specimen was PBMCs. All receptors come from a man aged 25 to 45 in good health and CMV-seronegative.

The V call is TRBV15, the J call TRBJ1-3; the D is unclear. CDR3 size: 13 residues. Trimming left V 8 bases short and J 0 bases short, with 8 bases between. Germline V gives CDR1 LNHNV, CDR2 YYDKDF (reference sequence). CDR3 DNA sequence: TGTGCCACCCAAGAACACTCTGGAAACACCATATATTTT. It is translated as CATQEHSGNTIYF. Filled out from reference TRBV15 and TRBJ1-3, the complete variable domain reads DAMVIQNPRYQVTQFGKPVTLSCSQTLNHNVMYWYQQKSSQAPKLLFHYYDKDFNNEADTPDNFQSRRPNTSFCFLDIRSPGLGDTAMYLCATQEHSGNTIYFGEGSWLTVV.

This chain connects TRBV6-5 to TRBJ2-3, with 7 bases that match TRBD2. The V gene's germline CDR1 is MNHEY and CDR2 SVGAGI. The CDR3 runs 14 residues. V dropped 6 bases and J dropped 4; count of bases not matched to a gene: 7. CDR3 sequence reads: CASSLAGRPDTQYF. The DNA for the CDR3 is TGTGCCAGCAGCCTCGCCGGGAGGCCAGATACGCAGTATTTT.

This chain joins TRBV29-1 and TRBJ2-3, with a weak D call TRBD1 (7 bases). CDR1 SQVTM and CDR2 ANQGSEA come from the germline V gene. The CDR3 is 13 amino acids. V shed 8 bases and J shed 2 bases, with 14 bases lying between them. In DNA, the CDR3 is TGCAGCTGTGCGGGACAGTACACAGATACGCAGTATTTT. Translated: CSCAGQYTDTQYF.

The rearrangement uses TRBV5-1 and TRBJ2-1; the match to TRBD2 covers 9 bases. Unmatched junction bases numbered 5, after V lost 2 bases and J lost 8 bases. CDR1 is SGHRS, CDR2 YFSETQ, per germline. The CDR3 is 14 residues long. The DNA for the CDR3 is TGCGCCAGCAGCTTAGGGCGGGAGGGGGATGAGCAGTTCTTC. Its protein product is CASSLGREGDEQFF.

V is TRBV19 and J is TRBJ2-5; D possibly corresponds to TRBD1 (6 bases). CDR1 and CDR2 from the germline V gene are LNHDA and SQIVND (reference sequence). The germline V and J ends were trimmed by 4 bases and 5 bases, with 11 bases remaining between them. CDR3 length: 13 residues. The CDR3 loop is CASSTTGLETQYF. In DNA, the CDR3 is TGTGCCAGTAGTACTACAGGGTTGGAGACCCAGTACTTC.

CDR3 amino acids: CASSLGTGYEQYF. The DNA of the CDR3 is TGCGCCAGCAGCTTGGGGACAGGCTACGAGCAGTACTTC. The V call is TRBV5-1, the J call TRBJ2-7, with 7 bases lining up with TRBD1. Looked up from germline, CDR1 is SGHRS and CDR2 is YFSETQ. This CDR3 has 13 residues. Trimming took 0 bases from V and 3 from J; bases not matched to a gene: 0.

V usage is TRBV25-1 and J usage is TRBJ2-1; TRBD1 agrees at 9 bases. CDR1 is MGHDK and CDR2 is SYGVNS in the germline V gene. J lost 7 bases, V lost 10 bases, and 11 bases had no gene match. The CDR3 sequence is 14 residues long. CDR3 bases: TGTGCCACTACACCCGGGACAGGGTGGAATGAGCAGTTCTTC. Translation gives CATTPGTGWNEQFF.

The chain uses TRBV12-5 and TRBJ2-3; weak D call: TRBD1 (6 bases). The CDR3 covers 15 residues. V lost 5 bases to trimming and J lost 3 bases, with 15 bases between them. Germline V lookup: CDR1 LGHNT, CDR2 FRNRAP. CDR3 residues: CASGPDGQKTDTQYF. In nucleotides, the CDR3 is TGTGCTAGTGGTCCAGACGGACAGAAGACAGATACGCAGTATTTT.

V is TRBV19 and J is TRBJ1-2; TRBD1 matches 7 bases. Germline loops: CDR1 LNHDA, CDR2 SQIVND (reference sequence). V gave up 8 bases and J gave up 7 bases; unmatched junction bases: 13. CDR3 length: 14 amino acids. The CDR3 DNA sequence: TGTGCCAGTGAGGATCCGGGACAGAGAAGTGGCTACACCTTC. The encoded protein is CASEDPGQRSGYTF.

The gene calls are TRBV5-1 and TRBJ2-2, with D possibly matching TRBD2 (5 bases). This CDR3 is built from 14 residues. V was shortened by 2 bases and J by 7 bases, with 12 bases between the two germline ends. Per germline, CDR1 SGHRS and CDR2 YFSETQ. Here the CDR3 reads CASSFGLSGGELFF. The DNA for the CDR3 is TGCGCCAGCAGCTTTGGACTCTCGGGCGGGGAGCTGTTTTTT.

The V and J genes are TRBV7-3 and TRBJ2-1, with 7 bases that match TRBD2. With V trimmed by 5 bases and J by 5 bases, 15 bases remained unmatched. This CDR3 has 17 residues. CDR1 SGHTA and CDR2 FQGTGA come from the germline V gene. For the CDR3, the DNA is TGTGCCAGCAGCCCAAACCTACTAGCGAAATCAAACAATGAGCAGTTCTTC. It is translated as CASSPNLLAKSNNEQFF.

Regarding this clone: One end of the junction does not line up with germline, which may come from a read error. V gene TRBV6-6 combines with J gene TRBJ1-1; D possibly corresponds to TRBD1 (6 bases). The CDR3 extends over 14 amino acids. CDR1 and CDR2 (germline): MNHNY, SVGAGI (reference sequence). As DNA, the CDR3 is TGTGCCAGCAGTTTCAATGGGGGGGACACTGAAGATTTCTTT. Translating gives CASSFNGGDTEDFF.

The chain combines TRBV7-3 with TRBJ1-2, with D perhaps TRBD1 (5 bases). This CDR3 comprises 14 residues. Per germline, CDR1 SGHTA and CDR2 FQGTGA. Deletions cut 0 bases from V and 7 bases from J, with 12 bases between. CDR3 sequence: CASSLTGAESGYTF. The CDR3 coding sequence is TGTGCCAGCAGCTTAACAGGGGCGGAGAGTGGCTACACCTTC. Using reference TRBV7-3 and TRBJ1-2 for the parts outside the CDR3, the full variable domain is GAGVSQTPSNKVTEKGKYVELRCDPISGHTALYWYRQSLGQGPEFLIYFQGTGAADDSGLPNDRFFAVRPEGSVSTLKIQRTERGDSAVYLCASSLTGAESGYTFGSGTRLTVV.

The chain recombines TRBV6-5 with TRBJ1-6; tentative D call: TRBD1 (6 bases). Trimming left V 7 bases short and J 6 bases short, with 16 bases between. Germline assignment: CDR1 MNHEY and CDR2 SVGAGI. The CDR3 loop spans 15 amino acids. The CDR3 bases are TGTGCCAGCAACGGGAGGCAGGGGCCTAATTCACCCCTCCACTTT. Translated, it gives CASNGRQGPNSPLHF.

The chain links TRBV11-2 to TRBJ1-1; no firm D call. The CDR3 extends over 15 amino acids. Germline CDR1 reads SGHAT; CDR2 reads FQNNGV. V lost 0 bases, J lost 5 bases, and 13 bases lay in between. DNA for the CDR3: TGTGCCAGCAGCTTAGATCCGGCGGGCAGGACTGAAGCTTTCTTT. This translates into CASSLDPAGRTEAFF.

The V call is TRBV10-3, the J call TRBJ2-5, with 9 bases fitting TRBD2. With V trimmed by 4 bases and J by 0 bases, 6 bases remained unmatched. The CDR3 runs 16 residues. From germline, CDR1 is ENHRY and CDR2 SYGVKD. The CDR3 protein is CAISVGAGGNQETQYF. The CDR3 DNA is TGTGCCATCAGTGTTGGGGCGGGAGGGAACCAAGAGACCCAGTACTTC.

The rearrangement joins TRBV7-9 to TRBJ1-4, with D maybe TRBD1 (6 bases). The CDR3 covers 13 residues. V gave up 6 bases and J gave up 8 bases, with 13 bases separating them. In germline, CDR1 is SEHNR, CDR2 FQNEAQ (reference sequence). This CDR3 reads CASRSRGGEKLFF. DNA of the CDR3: TGTGCCAGCAGGTCCCGAGGGGGAGAAAAACTGTTTTTT. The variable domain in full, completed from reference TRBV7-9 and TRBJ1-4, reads DTGVSQNPRHKITKRGQNVTFRCDPISEHNRLYWYRQTLGQGPEFLTYFQNEAQLEKSRLLSDRFSAERPKGSFSTLEIQRTEQGDSAMYLCASRSRGGEKLFFGSGTQLSVL.

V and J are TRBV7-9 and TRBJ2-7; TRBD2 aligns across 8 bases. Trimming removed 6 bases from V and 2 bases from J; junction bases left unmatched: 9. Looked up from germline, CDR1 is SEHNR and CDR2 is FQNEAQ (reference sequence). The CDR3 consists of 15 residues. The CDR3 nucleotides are TGTGCCAGCAGTTCCAGCGGGAGAGAAGCCTACGAGCAGTACTTC. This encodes CASSSSGREAYEQYF.

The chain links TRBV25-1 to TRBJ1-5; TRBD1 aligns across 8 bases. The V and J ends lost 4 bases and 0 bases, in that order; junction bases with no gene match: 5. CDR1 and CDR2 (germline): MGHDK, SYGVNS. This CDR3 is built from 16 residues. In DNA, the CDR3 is TGTGCCAGCAGTGCGTTGACAGGGGATAGCAATCAGCCCCAGCATTTT. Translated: CASSALTGDSNQPQHF. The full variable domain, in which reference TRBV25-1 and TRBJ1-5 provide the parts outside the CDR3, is EADIYQTPRYLVIGTGKKITLECSQTMGHDKMYWYQQDPGMELHLIHYSYGVNSTEKGDLSSESTVSRIRTEHFPLTLESARPSHTSQYLCASSALTGDSNQPQHFGDGTRLSIL.

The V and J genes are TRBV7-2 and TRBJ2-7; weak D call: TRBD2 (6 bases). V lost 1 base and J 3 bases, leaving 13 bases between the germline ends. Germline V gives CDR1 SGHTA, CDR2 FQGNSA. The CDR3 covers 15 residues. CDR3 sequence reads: CASSLVPLEGYEQYF. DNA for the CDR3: TGTGCCAGCAGCTTAGTACCCTTGGAGGGCTACGAGCAGTACTTC.

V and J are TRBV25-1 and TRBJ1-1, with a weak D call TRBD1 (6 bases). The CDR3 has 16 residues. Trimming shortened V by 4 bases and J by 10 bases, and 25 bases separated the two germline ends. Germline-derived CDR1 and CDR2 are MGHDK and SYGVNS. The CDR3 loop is CASSAKRTVGSPGAFF. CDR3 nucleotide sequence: TGTGCCAGCAGTGCGAAAAGGACAGTCGGGTCCCCAGGAGCTTTCTTT.

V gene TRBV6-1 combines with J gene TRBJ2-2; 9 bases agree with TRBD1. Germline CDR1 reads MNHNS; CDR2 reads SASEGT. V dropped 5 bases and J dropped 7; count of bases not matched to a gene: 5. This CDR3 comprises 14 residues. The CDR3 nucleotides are TGTGCCAGCAGTTCCGGGACAGGGTACGGGGAGCTGTTTTTT. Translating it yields CASSSGTGYGELFF.

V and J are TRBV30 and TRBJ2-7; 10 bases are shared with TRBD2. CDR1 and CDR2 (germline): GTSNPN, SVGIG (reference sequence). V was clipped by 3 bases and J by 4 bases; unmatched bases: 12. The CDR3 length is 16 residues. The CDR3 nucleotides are TGTGCCTGGAGCCCAGCCGGGCTAGCGGGAGTGTACGAGCAGTACTTC. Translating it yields CAWSPAGLAGVYEQYF.

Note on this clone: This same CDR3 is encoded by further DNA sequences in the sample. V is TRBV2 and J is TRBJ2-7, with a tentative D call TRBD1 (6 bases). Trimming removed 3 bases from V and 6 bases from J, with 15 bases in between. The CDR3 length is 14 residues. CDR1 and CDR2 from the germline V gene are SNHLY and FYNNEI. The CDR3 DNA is TGTGCCAGCAGTGACTCCAGGGGATTCGGCGAGCAGTACTTC. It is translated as CASSDSRGFGEQYF.

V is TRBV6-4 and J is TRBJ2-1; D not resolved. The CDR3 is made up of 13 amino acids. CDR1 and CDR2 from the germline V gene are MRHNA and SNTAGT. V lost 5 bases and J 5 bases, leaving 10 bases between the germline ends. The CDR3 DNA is TGTGCCAGCAGTCTAGAAATTGACAATGAGCAGTTCTTC. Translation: CASSLEIDNEQFF.

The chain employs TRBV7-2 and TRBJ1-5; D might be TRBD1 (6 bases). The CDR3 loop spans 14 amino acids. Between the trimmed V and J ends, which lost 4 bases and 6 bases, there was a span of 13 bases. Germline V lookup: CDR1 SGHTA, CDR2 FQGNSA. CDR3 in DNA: TGTGCCAGCAGCTCCCGTGGGGGGGCTCAGCCCCAGCATTTT. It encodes CASSSRGGAQPQHF.